Given below is one TCR beta chain in context. Its antigen is undetermined. The junction does not match germline at one end; this may be a read error. CDR1 is MGHDK, CDR2 SYGVNS, per germline. The CDR3 has 15 amino acids. This entry is derived from a study of T cell repertoires in cytomegalovirus infection. Overall study findings and caveats: Individuals carrying CMV plus the relevant HLA were identified by cumulative frequency of public TCR beta families. Clonotype analysis showed dominance of the ex vivo response by HLA-C-restricted CMV-specific TCR beta clonotypes.

Each CDR3 protein gets one entry after TCRdb re-called the reads with MiXCR. This sample has about 830,000 distinct CDR3 sequences, with 32% found just once. The chain has TRBV25-1 and TRBJ2-7; 11 positions match TRBD1. The receptor comes from a human donor in good health (CMV status not recorded). Some clones in this sample may be carry-over from other donors' samples. This specimen was cultured CD8+ T cells from PBMCs, taken from culture after CMV antigen stimulation. The CDR3 bases are TGTGTCAGCAGCGTACCGGGACAGGGGGCCTACGAGCAGTACTTC. Amino acid sequence: CVSSVPGQGAYEQYF.